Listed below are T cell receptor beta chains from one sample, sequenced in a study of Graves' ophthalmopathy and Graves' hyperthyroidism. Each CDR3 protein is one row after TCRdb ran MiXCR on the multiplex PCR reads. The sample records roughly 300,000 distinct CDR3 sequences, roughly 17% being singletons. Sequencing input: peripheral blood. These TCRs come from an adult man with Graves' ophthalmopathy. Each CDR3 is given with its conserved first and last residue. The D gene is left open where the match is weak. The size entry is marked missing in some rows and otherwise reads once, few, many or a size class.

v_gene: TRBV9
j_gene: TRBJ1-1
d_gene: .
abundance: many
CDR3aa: CASSVAANTEAFF
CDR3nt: TGTGCCAGCAGCGTGGCAGCGAACACTGAAGCTTTCTTT

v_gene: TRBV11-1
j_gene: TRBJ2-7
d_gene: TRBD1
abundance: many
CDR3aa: CASSLDTGTDPYEQYF
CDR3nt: TGTGCCAGCAGCTTAGACACCGGGACAGACCCCTACGAGCAGTACTTC

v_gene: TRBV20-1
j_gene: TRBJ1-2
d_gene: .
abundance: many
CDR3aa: CSASEGVEGYTF
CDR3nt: TGCAGTGCGAGCGAAGGGGTGGAGGGCTACACCTTC

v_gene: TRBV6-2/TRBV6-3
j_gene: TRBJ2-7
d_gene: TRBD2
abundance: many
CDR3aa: CASINDGRSGEQYF
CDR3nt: TGTGCCAGCATCAACGACGGGAGGTCTGGCGAGCAGTACTTC

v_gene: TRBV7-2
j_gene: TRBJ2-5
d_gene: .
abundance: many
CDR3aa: CASSPRLVNGETQYF
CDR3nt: TGTGCCAGCAGCCCAAGGCTGGTCAACGGAGAGACCCAGTACTTC

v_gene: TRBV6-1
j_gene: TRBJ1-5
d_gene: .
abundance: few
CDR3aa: CASSLDGRDNQPQHF
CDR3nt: TGTGCCAGCAGCCTGGACGGACGCGATAATCAGCCCCAGCATTTT

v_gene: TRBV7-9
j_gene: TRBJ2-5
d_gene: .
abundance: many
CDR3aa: CASSLVRDSQETQYF
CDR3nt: TGTGCCAGCAGCTTAGTGCGGGACTCCCAAGAGACCCAGTACTTC

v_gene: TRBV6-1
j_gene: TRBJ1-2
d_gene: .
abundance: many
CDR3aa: CASTAAGNYGYTF
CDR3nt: TGTGCCAGCACCGCGGCAGGGAACTATGGCTACACCTTC

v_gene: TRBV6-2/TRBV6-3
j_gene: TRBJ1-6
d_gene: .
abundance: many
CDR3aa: CASSTTRQSPLHF
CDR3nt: TGTGCCAGCAGTACCACTCGGCAATCACCCCTCCACTTT

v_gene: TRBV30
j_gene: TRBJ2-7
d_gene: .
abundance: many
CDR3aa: CAWSVAGEEQYF
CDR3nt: TGTGCCTGGAGTGTAGCCGGGGAAGAGCAGTACTTC

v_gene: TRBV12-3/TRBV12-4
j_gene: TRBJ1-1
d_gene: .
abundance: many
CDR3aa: CASSLSRGLYTEAFF
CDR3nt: TGTGCCAGCAGTTTATCGAGAGGGCTGTACACTGAAGCTTTCTTT

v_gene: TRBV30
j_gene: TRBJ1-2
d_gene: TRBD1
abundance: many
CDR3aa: CASDRVGGYTF
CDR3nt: TGTGCTTCGGACAGGGTGGGTGGCTACACCTTC

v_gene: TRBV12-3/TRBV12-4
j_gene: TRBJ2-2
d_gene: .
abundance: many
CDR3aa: CASSLSATIPGELFF
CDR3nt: TGTGCCAGCAGTTTAAGTGCTACTATACCCGGGGAGCTGTTTTTT

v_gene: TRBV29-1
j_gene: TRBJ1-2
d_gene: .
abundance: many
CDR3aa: CSVALRQKDLANYGYTF
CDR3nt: TGCAGCGTTGCCCTACGACAGAAGGACCTAGCTAACTATGGCTACACCTTC

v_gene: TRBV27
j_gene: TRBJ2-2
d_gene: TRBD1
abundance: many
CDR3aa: CASTTGPPTGLGTGELFF
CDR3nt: TGTGCCAGCACTACCGGGCCCCCGACAGGGCTCGGAACCGGGGAGCTGTTTTTT

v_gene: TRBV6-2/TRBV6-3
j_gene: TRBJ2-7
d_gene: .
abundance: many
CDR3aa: CATGAYEQYF
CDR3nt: TGTGCCACCGGAGCCTACGAGCAGTACTTC

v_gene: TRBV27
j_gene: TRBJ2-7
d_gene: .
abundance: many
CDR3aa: CASSLLGFGYEQYF
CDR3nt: TGTGCCAGCAGTTTATTAGGGTTTGGCTACGAGCAGTACTTC

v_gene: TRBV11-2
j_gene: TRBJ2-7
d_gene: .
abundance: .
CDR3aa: CASSLVSVAYEQYF
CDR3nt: TGTGCCAGCAGCTTGGTTAGCGTAGCCTACGAGCAGTACTTC

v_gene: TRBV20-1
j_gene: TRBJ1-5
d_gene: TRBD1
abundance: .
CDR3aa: CSARQGNNQPQHF
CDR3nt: TGCAGTGCTCGACAGGGGAACAATCAGCCCCAGCATTTT

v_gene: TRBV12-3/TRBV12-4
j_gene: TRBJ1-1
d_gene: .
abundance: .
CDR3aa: CASSLKQGWTEAFF
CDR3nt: TGTGCCAGCAGTTTAAAACAGGGATGGACTGAAGCTTTCTTT

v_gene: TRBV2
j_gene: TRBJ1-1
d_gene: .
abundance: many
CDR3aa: CASTREYSIGAFF
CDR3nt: TGTGCCAGCACTAGGGAGTACTCCATCGGGGCTTTCTTT

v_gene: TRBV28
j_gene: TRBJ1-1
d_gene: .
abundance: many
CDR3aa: CASSFSENTEAFF
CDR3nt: TGTGCCAGCAGTTTCTCAGAGAACACTGAAGCTTTCTTT

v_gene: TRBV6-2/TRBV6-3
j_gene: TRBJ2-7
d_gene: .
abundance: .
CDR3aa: CASSHYPSSYEQYF
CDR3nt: TGTGCCAGCAGCCACTATCCTAGCTCCTACGAGCAGTACTTC

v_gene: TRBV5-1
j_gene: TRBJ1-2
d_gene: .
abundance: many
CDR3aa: CASSLGTAELYGYTF
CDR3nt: TGCGCCAGCAGCTTGGGGACAGCCGAACTCTATGGCTACACCTTC

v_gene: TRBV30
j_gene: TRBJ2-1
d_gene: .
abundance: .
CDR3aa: CAWRRDSSYNEQFF
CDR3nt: TGTGCCTGGAGGAGGGACTCCTCCTACAATGAGCAGTTCTTC

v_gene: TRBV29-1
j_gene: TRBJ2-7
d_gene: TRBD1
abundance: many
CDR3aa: CSVGGTGKEQYF
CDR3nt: TGCAGCGTTGGCGGGACAGGGAAGGAGCAGTACTTC

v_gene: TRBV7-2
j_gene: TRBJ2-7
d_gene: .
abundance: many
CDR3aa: CASSLVAGSYEQYF
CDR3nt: TGTGCCAGCAGCTTAGTGGCCGGTAGCTACGAGCAGTACTTC

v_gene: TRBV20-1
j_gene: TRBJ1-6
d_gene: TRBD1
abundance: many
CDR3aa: CSARPPGRQGGYNSPLHF
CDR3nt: TGCAGTGCTAGACCCCCTGGAAGGCAGGGGGGCTATAATTCACCCCTCCACTTT

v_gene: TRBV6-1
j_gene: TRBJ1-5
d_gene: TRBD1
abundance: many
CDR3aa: CASRSGQFDQPQHF
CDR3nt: TGTGCCAGCAGGTCGGGACAGTTTGATCAGCCCCAGCATTTT

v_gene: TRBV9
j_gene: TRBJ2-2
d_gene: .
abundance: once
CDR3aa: CASSATGSAGPSGELFF
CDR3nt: TGTGCCAGCAGCGCCACCGGTTCAGCGGGTCCTTCCGGGGAGCTGTTTTTT

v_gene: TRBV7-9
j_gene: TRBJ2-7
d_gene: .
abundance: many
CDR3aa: CASSSRARPGEQYF
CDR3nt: TGTGCCAGCAGCTCACGCGCCAGGCCGGGCGAGCAGTACTTC

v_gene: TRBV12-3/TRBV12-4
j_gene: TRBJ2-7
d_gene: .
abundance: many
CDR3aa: CASSFTGDEQYF
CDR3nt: TGTGCCAGCAGTTTCACGGGGGACGAGCAGTACTTC

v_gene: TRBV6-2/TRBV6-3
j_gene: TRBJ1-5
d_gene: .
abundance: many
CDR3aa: CASSYRGMEPQHF
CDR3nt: TGTGCCAGCAGTTACAGAGGGATGGAGCCCCAGCATTTT

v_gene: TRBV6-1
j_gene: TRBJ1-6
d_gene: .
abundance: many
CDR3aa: CASSRSGSNSPLHF
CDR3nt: TGTGCCAGCAGCCGAAGTGGGTCTAATTCACCCCTCCACTTT

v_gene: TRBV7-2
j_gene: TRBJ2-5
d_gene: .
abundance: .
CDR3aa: CASSGPGGQTQYF
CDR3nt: TGTGCCAGCAGCGGCCCCGGGGGCCAGACCCAGTACTTC

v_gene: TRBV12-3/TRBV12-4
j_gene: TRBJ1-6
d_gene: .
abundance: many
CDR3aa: CASSFRGGGYNSPLHF
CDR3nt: TGTGCCAGCAGTTTTCGGGGAGGGGGATATAATTCACCCCTCCACTTT

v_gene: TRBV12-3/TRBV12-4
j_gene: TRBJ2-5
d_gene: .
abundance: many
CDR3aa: CASRWGSNRETQYF
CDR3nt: TGTGCCAGCAGGTGGGGCAGCAACCGAGAGACCCAGTACTTC

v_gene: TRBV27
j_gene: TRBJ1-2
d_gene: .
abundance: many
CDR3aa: CASSFRGNYGYTF
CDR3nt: TGTGCCAGCAGTTTCCGAGGGAACTATGGCTACACCTTC

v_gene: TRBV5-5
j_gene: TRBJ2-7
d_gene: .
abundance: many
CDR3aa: CASSLRLSYEQYF
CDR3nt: TGTGCCAGCAGCTTGAGGCTGTCCTACGAGCAGTACTTC

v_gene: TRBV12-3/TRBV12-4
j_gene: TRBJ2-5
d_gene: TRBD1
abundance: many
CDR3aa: CASSPADRGGTQYF
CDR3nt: TGTGCCAGCAGTCCAGCAGACAGGGGGGGAACCCAGTACTTC

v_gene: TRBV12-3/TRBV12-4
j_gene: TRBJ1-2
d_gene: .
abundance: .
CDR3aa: CASSFHLWGYTF
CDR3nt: TGTGCCAGCAGTTTCCACCTCTGGGGCTACACCTTC

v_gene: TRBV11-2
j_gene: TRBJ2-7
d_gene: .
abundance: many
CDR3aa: CASSLGWTGPTYEQYF
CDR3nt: TGTGCCAGCAGCTTAGGATGGACGGGCCCCACTTACGAGCAGTACTTC

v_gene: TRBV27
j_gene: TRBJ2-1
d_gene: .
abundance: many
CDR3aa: CASSFARARNEQFF
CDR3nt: TGTGCCAGCAGTTTCGCCAGGGCGAGGAATGAGCAGTTCTTC

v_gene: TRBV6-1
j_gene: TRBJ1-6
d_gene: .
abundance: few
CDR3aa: CATARRGGVSRSPLHF
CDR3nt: TGTGCCACCGCCCGCCGCGGGGGGGTGTCCCGCTCACCCCTCCACTTT

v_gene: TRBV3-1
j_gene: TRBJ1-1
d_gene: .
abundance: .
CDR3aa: CASSQDPGSTEAFF
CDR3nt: TGTGCCAGCAGCCAAGATCCGGGTTCCACTGAAGCTTTCTTT

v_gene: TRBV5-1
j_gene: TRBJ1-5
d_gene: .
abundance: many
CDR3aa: CASSLGQSQPQHF
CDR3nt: TGCGCCAGCAGCTTGGGACAGAGCCAGCCCCAGCATTTT

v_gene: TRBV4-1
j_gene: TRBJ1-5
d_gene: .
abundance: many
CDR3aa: CASSQRPGTGNQPQHF
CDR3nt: TGCGCCAGCAGCCAAAGGCCCGGGACGGGCAATCAGCCCCAGCATTTT

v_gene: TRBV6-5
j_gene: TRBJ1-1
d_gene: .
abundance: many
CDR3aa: CASSNPRGDITEAFF
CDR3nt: TGTGCCAGCAGTAACCCAAGAGGGGATATCACTGAAGCTTTCTTT

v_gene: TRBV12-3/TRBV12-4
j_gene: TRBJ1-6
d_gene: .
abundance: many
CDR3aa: CASSRGLYNSPLHF
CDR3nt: TGTGCCAGCAGTCGGGGTCTATATAATTCACCCCTCCACTTT

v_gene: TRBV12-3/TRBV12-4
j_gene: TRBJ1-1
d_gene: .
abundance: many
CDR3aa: CASSLGTGNTEAFF
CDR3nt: TGTGCCAGCAGTTTGGGGACGGGGAACACTGAAGCTTTCTTT

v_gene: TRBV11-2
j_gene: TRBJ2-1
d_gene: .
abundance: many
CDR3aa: CASSLVRSWSYNEQFF
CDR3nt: TGTGCCAGCAGCTTAGTCCGTTCCTGGTCCTACAATGAGCAGTTCTTC

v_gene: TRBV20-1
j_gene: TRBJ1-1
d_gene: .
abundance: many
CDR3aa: CSAYRIDEDTEAFF
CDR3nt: TGCAGTGCTTACAGGATCGACGAGGACACTGAAGCTTTCTTT

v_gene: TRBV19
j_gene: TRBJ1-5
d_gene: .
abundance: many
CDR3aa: CASSIRIGDNQPQHF
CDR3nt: TGTGCCAGTAGTATCCGCATTGGGGACAATCAGCCCCAGCATTTT

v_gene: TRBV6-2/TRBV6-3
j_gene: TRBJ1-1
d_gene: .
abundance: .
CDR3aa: CASSYKRNTEASF
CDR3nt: TGTGCCAGCAGTTACAAACGGAACACTGAAGCTTCCTTT

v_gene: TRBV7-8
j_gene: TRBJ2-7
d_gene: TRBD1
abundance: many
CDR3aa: CASSLAGTGNYEQYF
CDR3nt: TGTGCCAGCAGCTTAGCCGGGACAGGGAACTACGAGCAGTACTTC

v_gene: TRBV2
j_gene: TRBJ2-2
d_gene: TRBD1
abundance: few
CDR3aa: CASSAKTGEYRIANTGELFF
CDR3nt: TGTGCCAGCAGTGCGAAGACAGGGGAGTACCGAATTGCGAACACCGGGGAGCTGTTTTTT

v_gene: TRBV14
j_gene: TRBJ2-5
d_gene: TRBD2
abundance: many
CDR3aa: CASSKASGRQETQYF
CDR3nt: TGTGCCAGCAGCAAAGCCAGCGGGAGACAAGAGACCCAGTACTTC

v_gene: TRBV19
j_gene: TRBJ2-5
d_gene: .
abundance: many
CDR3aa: CASSPGTPTPQYF
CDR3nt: TGTGCCAGTAGTCCCGGGACTCCGACACCCCAGTACTTC